This entry is about one TCR beta chain. Its specificity is unknown. The data belong to a study of shared clonotypes between healthy human individuals. Deep level was the assay's run setting. Sequencing used immunoSEQ multiplex PCR; TCRdb keeps in-frame clones, though not all of them. This table holds millions of clones, around 96% found once. CD45RO negativity and positive selection for CCR7 defined naive CD8 cells, a population that excluded terminally differentiated effector memory CD45RA+ cells. Findings and caveats of the study: Among non-shared clonotypes, generation probabilities were lower than among those shared by all four donors. Several donors held about 4.5% of naive CD4 clonotypes in common.

From germline, CDR1 is SGHRS and CDR2 YFSETQ. The CDR3 length is 14 residues. The V gene end was trimmed by 2 bases and the J gene end by 3 bases; junction bases not matched to a gene: 3. The receptor was derived from a man in his late teens or twenties in good health. Sequencing used naive CD8+ T cells sorted from blood. V and J are TRBV5-1 and TRBJ2-7, with TRBD2 matching 9 bases. CDR3 in DNA: TGCGCCAGCAGCTTCAGCGGGGGGAACTACGAGCAGTACTTC. This codes for CASSFSGGNYEQYF.